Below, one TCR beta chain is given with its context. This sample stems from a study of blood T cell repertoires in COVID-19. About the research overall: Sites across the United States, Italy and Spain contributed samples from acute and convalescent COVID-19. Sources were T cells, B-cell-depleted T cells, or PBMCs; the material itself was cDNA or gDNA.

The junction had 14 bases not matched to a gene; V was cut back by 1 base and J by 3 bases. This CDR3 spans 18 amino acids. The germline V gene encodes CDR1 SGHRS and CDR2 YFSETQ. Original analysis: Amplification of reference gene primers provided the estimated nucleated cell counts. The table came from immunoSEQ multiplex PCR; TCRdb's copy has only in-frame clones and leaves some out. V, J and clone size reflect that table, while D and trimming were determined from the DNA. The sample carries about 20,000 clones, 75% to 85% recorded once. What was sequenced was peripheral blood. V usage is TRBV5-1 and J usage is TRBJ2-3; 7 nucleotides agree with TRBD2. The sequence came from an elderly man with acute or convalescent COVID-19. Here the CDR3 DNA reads TGCGCCAGCAGCTTGCAGCCACCGGCGGGAGAAGCGACAGATACGCAGTATTTT. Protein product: CASSLQPPAGEATDTQYF.